A single TCR beta chain is shown here with its context. Under the authors' procedure: For nucleated cells, counts were estimated from reference gene primer amplification. TCRdb's table, derived via immunoSEQ multiplex PCR, lists solely in-frame clones and lacks some. V and J calls plus clone size are reproduced from that table; the DNA served to infer D and trimming. The repertoire holds 95,000 or so clones, with around 80% as singletons. This sample is part of a study of blood T cell repertoires in COVID-19. Study overall: The United States, Italy and Spain provided the acute and convalescent COVID-19 samples. PBMCs, B-cell-depleted T cells, or T cells were the source of the cDNA or gDNA that made up the material.

The V gene's germline CDR1 is SGHTA and CDR2 FQGTGA. The CDR3 sequence is 22 residues long. Losses at the gene ends were 3 bases for V and 8 bases for J; bases not matched to a gene: 25. The sample was peripheral blood. The chain links TRBV7-3 to TRBJ2-4, with TRBD2 matching over 13 bases. This receptor was identified in a human donor in a cohort sampled during active COVID-19. The CDR3 reads CASSLPSGEGKKTGTSGDIQYF. The CDR3, as DNA: TGTGCCAGCAGCTTGCCCAGTGGGGAGGGGAAGAAGACCGGGACTAGCGGGGACATTCAGTACTTC. Variable domain in full (rest from reference TRBV7-3 and TRBJ2-4): GAGVSQTPSNKVTEKGKYVELRCDPISGHTALYWYRQSLGQGPEFLIYFQGTGAADDSGLPNDRFFAVRPEGSVSTLKIQRTERGDSAVYLCASSLPSGEGKKTGTSGDIQYFGAGTRLSVL.